The 5 T cell receptor beta chains listed next were all sequenced from one sample in a study of post-analysis software for immune sequencing data. Unique molecular identifiers tagged the TCR beta cDNA libraries. TCRdb processed the PCR reads anew with MiXCR; each CDR3 protein has one entry. The data show 180,000 or so distinct CDR3 sequences, 29% seen once. Their antigen targets remain unknown. Overall study findings and caveats: Four to six TRBV segments appeared more often in patients than in controls, and TRBV5-6, TRBV5-1 and TRBV20-1 were among these.

What was sequenced was blood. The receptor source for this set is a girl aged 2-17 years with multiple sclerosis.

This clonotype was seen more than once but under ten times. The V gene is TRBV4-2, the J gene TRBJ2-1, with 13 bases that match TRBD2. This CDR3 spans 15 amino acids. CDR1 LGHNA and CDR2 YNFKEQ come from the germline V gene. V was clipped by 6 bases and J by 12 bases; unmatched bases: 11. The CDR3 loop is CASSRTGTSGNMQFF. For the CDR3, the DNA is TGTGCCAGCAGTCGAACCGGGACTAGCGGGAATATGCAGTTCTTC.

This clonotype was detected ten times or more. Written as DNA, the CDR3 is TGTGCCAGCAGCTTATTCCCTAGCGAGCACACAGATACGCAGTATTTT. The encoded protein is CASSLFPSEHTDTQYF. The gene calls are TRBV7-2 and TRBJ2-3, with D tentatively TRBD2 (6 bases). V was trimmed by 2 bases and J by 2 bases, leaving 14 bases between them. The CDR3 is 16 amino acids. Looked up from germline, CDR1 is SGHTA and CDR2 is FQGNSA.

This clonotype was counted many times. This chain joins TRBV28 and TRBJ1-2; 7 bases map to TRBD1. Germline V gene sequence: CDR1 MDHEN, CDR2 SYDVKM. V lost 4 bases, J lost 8 bases, and 7 bases stayed unmatched. The CDR3 has 13 amino acids. CDR3: CASSWEGARGYTF. The CDR3 DNA sequence: TGTGCCAGCAGTTGGGAGGGGGCGCGCGGCTACACCTTC.

This clonotype has only one observation. V usage is TRBV4-3 and J usage is TRBJ2-7; D perhaps matches TRBD1 (6 bases). CDR3 length: 14 amino acids. Germline values: CDR1 LGHNA, CDR2 YSLEER. The germline V and J ends were trimmed by 3 bases and 3 bases, with 12 bases remaining between them. The CDR3 region has the DNA TGCGCCAGCAGCCACCAGGGGAAGGGCTACGAGCAGTACTTC. This encodes CASSHQGKGYEQYF.

This sequence joins TRBV7-8 and TRBJ2-3; 12 nucleotides line up with TRBD1. The CDR3 contains 16 residues. The germline V gene encodes CDR1 SGHVS and CDR2 FQNEAQ. Trimming removed 5 bases from V and 5 bases from J; junction bases left unmatched: 8. CDR3 protein: CASSTRDRGRVDTQYF. CDR3 in DNA: TGTGCCAGCAGCACCCGGGACAGGGGGCGCGTAGATACGCAGTATTTT.